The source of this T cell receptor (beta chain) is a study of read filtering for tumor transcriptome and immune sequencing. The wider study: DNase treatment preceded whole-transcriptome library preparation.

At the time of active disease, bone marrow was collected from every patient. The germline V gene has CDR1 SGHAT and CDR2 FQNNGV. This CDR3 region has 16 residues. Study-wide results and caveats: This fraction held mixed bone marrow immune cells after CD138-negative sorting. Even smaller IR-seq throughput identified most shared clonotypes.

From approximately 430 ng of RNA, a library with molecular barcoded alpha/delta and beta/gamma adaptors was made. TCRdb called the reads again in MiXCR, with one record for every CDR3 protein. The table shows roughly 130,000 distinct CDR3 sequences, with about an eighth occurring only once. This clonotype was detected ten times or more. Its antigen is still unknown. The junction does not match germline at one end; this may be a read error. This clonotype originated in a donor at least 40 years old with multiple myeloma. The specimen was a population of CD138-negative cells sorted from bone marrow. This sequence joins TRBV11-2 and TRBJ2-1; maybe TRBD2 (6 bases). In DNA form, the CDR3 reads TGTGCCAGCAGCTTAGTCCCCCAACTGGCCCAGGGATGGAGGGTCTTC. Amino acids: CASSLVPQLAQGWRVF.